This entry describes one T cell receptor beta chain. Its specificity is not known. The sequenced template was cDNA made from the entire isolated RNA. Repertoires were generated with immunoSEQ multiplex PCR, while TCRdb's copy carries only in-frame clones and drops some. The table has 350,000 or so clones, roughly a fifth seen once. The sample is drawn from a study of beta chain features in type 1 diabetes. Study outcomes and limitations: In every one of the four CD4+ subsets, TCRB CDR3s were moderately but significantly shorter in Type 1 diabetes patients. Researchers could not determine here whether HLA type influences TCRB rearrangement. A greater similarity of naive, central memory and Treg TCRB repertoires was seen among patients than among healthy donors. Cells expressing TCR highly could be over-represented by cDNA sequencing.

The CDR3 runs 14 residues. V shed 3 bases and J shed 1 base, with 8 bases lying between them. Germline lookup yields CDR1 SGHRS and CDR2 YFSETQ. The V gene is TRBV5-1, the J gene TRBJ2-1; the D gene is possibly TRBD2 (5 bases). The sample was naive CD4+ T cells from blood. The sequence was obtained from a woman between 18 and 30 years old in good health. Here the CDR3 reads CASSSSPSYNEQFF. The CDR3 nucleotides are TGCGCCAGCAGCTCTAGCCCGTCCTACAATGAGCAGTTCTTC.